This T cell receptor beta chain came from a study of blood T cell repertoires in COVID-19. Clones were read by immunoSEQ multiplex PCR, and TCRdb kept only the in-frame ones, dropping some. The sample lists about 160,000 clones; 87% were seen once. Trimming removed 2 bases from V and 4 bases from J, with 9 bases in between. The CDR3 sequence is 13 residues long. CDR1 and CDR2 (germline): SGHRS, YFSETQ. The chain joins TRBV5-1 to TRBJ1-1; a weak D match, TRBD1 (6 bases). Sample: peripheral blood. The TCR sequence derives from an older woman who had recovered from COVID-19. This CDR3 reads CASSFQGFTEAFF. Here the CDR3 DNA reads TGCGCCAGCAGCTTTCAGGGGTTCACTGAAGCTTTCTTT.